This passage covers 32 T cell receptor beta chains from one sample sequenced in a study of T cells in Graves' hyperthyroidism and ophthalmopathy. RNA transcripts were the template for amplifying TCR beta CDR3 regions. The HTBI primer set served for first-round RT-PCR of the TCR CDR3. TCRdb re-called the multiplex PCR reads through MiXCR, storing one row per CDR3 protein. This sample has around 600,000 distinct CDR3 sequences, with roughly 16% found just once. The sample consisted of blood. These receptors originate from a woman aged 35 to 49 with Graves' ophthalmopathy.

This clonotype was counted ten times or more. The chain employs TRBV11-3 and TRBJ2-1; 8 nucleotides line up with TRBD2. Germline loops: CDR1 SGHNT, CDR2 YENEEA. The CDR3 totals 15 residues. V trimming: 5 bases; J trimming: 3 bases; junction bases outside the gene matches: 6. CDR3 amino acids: CASSPGGGHYNEQFF. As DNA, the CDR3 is TGTGCCAGCAGCCCAGGCGGGGGGCACTACAATGAGCAGTTCTTC. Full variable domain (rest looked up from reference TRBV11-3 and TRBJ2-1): EAGVVQSPRYKIIEKKQPVAFWCNPISGHNTLYWYLQNLGQGPELLIRYENEEAVDDSQLPKDRFSAERLKGVDSTLKIQPAELGDSAVYLCASSPGGGHYNEQFFGPGTRLTVL.

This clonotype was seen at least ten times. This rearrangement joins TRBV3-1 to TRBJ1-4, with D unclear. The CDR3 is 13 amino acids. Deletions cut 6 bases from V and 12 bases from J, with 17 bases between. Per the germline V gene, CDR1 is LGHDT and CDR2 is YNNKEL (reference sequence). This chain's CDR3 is CASSQPGRRQLFF. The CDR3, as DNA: TGTGCCAGCAGTCAACCCGGACGGAGGCAACTGTTTTTT.

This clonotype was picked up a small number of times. Here the CDR3 DNA reads TGTGCCAGCAGTTCACCGAACAGGGTTGAAAAACTGTTTTTT. Its translation: CASSSPNRVEKLFF. The chain has TRBV28 and TRBJ1-4; D may be TRBD1 (6 bases). Between the trimmed V and J ends, which lost 4 bases and 7 bases, there was a span of 13 bases. Per the germline V gene, CDR1 is MDHEN and CDR2 is SYDVKM. The CDR3 consists of 14 residues.

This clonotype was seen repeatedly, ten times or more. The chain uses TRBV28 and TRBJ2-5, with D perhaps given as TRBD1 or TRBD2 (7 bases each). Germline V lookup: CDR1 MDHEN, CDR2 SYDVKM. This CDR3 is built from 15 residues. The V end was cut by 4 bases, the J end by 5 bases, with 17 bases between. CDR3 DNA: TGTGCCAGCAGTTCTTATGTCAGGGGGGGGGAGACCCAGTACTTC. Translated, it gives CASSSYVRGGETQYF.

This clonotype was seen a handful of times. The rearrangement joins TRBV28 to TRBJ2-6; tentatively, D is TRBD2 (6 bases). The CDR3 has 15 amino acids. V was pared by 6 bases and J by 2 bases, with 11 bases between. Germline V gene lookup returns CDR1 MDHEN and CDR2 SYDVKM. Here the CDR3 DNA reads TGTGCCAGCAGCTCAGGCGGGGCTGGGGCCAACGTCCTGACTTTC. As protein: CASSSGGAGANVLTF. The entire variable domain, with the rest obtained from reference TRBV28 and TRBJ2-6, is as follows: DVKVTQSSRYLVKRTGEKVFLECVQDMDHENMFWYRQDPGLGLRLIYFSYDVKMKEKGDIPEGYSVSREKKERFSLILESASTNQTSMYLCASSSGGAGANVLTFGAGSRLTVL.

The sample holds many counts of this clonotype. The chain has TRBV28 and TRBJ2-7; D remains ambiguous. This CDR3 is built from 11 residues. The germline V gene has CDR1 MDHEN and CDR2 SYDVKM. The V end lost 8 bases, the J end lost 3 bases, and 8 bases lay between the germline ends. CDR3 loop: CASSDLYEQYF. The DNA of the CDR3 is TGTGCCAGCTCTGACCTCTACGAGCAGTACTTC.

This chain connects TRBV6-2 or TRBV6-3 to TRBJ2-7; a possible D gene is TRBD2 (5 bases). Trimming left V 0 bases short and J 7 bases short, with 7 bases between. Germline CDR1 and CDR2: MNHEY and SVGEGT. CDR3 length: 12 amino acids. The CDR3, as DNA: TGTGCCAGCAGTTACTCCTGGAGGGAGCAGTACTTC. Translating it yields CASSYSWREQYF.

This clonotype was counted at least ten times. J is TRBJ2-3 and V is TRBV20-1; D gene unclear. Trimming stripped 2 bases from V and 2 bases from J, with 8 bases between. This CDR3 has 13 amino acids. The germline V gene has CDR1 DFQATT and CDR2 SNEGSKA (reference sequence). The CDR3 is CSARPINTDTQYF. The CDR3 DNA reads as TGCAGTGCTAGACCGATTAACACAGATACGCAGTATTTT.

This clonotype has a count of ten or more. Here the CDR3 DNA reads TGTGCCAGCAGCTTAGGAGGTTTGGCGGGAGGGCACCAAGAGACCCAGTACTTC. Residues: CASSLGGLAGGHQETQYF. V and J are TRBV7-2 and TRBJ2-5, with 9 bases matching TRBD2. After removal of 1 base from V and 0 bases from J, the junction contained 9 bases not matched to a gene. Germline V gives CDR1 SGHTA, CDR2 FQGNSA. This CDR3 spans 18 amino acids.

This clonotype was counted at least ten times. The CDR3 DNA sequence: TGTGCCAGCAGTTTTACTAGCGGGAGTTTCGATGAGCAGTTCTTC. This encodes CASSFTSGSFDEQFF. V is TRBV6-1 and J is TRBJ2-1, with TRBD2 matching 11 bases. After removal of 5 bases from V and 8 bases from J, the junction contained 8 bases not matched to a gene. CDR1 is MNHNS and CDR2 is SASEGT in the germline V gene. This CDR3 comprises 15 residues.

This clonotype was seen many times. CDR3 bases: TGTGCCAGCAACTATGAGGTTGGCAACACTGAAGCTTTCTTT. It encodes CASNYEVGNTEAFF. The chain carries TRBV7-9 and TRBJ1-1; unclear D gene. This CDR3 comprises 14 residues. Germline V gene lookup returns CDR1 SEHNR and CDR2 FQNEAQ (reference sequence). V was cut by 7 bases and J by 2 bases, with 14 bases left in between.

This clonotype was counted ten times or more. The CDR3 DNA is TGTGCCAGCAGTGACGCAGGGGGCAATGGCTACACCTTC. Translating gives CASSDAGGNGYTF. The genes are TRBV6-1 and TRBJ1-2, with TRBD1 matching 8 bases. The CDR3 consists of 13 residues. The germline V gene has CDR1 MNHNS and CDR2 SASEGT. V lost 3 bases and J lost 6; bases outside the gene matches: 3.

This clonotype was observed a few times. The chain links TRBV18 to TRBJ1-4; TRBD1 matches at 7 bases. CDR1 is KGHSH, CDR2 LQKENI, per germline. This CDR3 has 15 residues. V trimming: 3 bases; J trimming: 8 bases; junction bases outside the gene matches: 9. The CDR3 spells CASSPPDRVSEKLFF. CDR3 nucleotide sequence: TGTGCCAGCTCACCGCCAGACAGGGTTAGCGAAAAACTGTTTTTT. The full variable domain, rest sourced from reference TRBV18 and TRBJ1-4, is NAGVMQNPRHLVRRRGQEARLRCSPMKGHSHVYWYRQLPEEGLKFMVYLQKENIIDESGMPKERFSAEFPKEGPSILRIQQVVRGDSAAYFCASSPPDRVSEKLFFGSGTQLSVL.

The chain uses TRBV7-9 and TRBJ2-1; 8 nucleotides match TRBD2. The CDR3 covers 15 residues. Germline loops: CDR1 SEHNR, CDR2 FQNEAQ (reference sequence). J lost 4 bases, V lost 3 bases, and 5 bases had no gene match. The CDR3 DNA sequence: TGTGCCAGCAGCTTTTCATCTAGCGGGTACAATGAGCAGTTCTTC. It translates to CASSFSSSGYNEQFF.

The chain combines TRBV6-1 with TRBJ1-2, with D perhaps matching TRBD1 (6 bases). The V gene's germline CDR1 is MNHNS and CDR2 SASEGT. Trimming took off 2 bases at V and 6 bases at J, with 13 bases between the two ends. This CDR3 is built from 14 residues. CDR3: CASSEPQGLHGYTF. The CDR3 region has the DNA TGTGCCAGCAGTGAACCCCAGGGGTTGCATGGCTACACCTTC.

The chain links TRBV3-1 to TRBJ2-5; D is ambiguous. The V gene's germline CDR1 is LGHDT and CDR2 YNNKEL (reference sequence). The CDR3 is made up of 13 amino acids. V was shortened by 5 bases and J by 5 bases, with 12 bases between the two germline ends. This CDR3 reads CASSLRTRETQYF. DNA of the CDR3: TGTGCCAGCAGCTTACGGACGAGGGAGACCCAGTACTTC.

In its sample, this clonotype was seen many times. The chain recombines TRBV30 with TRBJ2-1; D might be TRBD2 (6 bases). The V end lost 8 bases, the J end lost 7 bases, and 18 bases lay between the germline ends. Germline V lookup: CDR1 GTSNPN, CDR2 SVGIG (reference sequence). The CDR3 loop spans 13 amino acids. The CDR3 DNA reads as TGTGCCCCCCTGACGGGAGCGGAAAATGAGCAGTTCTTC. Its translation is CAPLTGAENEQFF.

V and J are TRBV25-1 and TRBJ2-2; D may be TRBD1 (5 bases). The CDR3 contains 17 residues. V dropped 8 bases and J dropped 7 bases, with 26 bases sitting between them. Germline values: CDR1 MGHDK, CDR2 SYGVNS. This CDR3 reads CASRPRAEQVIGGELFF. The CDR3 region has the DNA TGTGCCAGCCGACCCCGGGCGGAACAGGTTATCGGCGGGGAGCTGTTTTTT.

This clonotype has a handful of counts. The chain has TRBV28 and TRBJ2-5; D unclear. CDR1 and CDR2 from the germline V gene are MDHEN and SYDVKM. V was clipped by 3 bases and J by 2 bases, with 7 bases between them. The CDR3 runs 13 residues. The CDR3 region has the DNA TGTGCCAGCAGTTTTCTGCTTCAAGAGACCCAGTACTTC. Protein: CASSFLLQETQYF.

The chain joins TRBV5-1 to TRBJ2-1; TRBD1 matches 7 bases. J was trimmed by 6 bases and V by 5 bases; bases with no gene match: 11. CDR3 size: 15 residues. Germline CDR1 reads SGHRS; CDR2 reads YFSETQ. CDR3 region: CASRRGQGLSNEQFF. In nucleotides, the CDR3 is TGCGCCAGCAGGAGGGGGCAGGGTTTGTCCAATGAGCAGTTCTTC.

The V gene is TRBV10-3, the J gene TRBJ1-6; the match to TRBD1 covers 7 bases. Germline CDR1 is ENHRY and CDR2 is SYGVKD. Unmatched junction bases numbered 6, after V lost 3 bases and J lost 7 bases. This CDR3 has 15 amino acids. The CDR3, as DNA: TGTGCCATCAGTGACCGACAGGGCTCCAATTCACCCCTCCACTTT. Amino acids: CAISDRQGSNSPLHF.

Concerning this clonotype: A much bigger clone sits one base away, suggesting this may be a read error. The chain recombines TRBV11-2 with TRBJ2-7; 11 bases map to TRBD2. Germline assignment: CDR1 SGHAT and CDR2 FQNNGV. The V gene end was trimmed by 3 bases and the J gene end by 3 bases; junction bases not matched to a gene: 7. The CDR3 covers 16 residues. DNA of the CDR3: TGTGCCAGCAGCTTCTTTGGTAGCGGGGGGGTCTACGAGCAGTACTTC. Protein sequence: CASSFFGSGGVYEQYF.

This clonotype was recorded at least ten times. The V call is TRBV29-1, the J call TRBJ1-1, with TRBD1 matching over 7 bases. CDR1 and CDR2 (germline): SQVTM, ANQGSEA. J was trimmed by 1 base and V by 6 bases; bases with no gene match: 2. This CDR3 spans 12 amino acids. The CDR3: CSVYRGNTEAFF. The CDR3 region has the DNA TGCAGCGTGTACAGGGGGAACACTGAAGCTTTCTTT. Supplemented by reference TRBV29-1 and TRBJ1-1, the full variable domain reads SAVISQKPSRDICQRGTSLTIQCQVDSQVTMMFWYRQQPGQSLTLIATANQGSEATYESGFVIDKFPISRPNLTFSTLTVSNMSPEDSSIYLCSVYRGNTEAFFGQGTRLTVV.

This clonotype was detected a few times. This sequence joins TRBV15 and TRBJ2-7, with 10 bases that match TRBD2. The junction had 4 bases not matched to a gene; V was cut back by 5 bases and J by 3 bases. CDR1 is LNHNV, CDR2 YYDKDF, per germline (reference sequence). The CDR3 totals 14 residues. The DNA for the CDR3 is TGTGCCACCAGCCCTGTAGCGGGAGGCTACGAGCAGTACTTC. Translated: CATSPVAGGYEQYF.

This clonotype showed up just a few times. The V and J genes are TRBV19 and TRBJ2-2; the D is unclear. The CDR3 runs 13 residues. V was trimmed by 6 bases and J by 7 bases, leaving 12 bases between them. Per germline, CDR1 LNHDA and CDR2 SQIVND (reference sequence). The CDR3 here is CASSALLRGELFF. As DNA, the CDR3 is TGTGCCAGTAGCGCCCTTTTACGCGGGGAGCTGTTTTTT.

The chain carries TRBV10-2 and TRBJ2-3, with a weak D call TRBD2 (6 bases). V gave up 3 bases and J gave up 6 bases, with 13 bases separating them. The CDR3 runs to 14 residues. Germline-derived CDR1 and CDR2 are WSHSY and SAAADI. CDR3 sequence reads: CASSDGGIKDTQYF. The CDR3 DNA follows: TGCGCCAGCAGTGATGGCGGGATCAAGGATACGCAGTATTTT.

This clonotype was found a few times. The CDR3 spells CASSITDDQPQHF. CDR3 in DNA: TGTGCCAGTAGTATAACAGATGATCAGCCCCAGCATTTT. The J gene is TRBJ1-5, the V gene TRBV19, with unresolved D. In germline, CDR1 is LNHDA, CDR2 SQIVND (reference sequence). The length of the CDR3 is 13 residues. The V gene lost 2 bases and the J gene lost 5 bases, with 7 bases spanning the gap.

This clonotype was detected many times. CDR3 residues: CASRGRAKSYNEQFF. The DNA of the CDR3 is TGTGCCAGCAGGGGCCGGGCTAAATCCTACAATGAGCAGTTCTTC. The V gene is TRBV28, the J gene TRBJ2-1; no firm D call. V lost 6 bases and J lost 1, with 13 bases in between. Germline CDR1 and CDR2: MDHEN and SYDVKM. The CDR3 is 15 amino acids.

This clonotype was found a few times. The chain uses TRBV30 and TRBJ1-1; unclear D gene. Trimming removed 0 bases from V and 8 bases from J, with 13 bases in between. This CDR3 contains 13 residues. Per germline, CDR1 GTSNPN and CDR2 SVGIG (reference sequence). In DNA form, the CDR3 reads TGTGCCTGGAGTGTACCCCGGGAGGGAGAAGCTTTCTTT. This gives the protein CAWSVPREGEAFF.

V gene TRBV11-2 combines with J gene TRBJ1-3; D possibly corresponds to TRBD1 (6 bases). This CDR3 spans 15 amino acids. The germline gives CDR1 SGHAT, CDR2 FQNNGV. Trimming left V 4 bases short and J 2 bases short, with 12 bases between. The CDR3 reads CASSSQGATGNTIYF. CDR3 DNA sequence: TGTGCCAGCAGCTCACAGGGAGCGACTGGAAACACCATATATTTT.

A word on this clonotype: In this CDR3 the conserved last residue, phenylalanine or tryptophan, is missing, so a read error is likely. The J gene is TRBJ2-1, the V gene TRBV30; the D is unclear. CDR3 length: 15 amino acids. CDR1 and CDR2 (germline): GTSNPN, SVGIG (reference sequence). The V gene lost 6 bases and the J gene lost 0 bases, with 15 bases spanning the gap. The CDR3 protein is CACSREDGSYNEQFL. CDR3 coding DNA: TGTGCCTGCTCCCGAGAAGACGGCTCCTACAATGAGCAGTTCCTC.

Here the CDR3 DNA reads TGTGCCAGCAGTTTTCTGCCTCGGGATACGCAGTATTTT. It codes for CASSFLPRDTQYF. The gene calls are TRBV12-3 or TRBV12-4 and TRBJ2-3; D ambiguous. The length of the CDR3 is 13 residues. Trimming removed 3 bases from V and 6 bases from J, with 10 bases in between.